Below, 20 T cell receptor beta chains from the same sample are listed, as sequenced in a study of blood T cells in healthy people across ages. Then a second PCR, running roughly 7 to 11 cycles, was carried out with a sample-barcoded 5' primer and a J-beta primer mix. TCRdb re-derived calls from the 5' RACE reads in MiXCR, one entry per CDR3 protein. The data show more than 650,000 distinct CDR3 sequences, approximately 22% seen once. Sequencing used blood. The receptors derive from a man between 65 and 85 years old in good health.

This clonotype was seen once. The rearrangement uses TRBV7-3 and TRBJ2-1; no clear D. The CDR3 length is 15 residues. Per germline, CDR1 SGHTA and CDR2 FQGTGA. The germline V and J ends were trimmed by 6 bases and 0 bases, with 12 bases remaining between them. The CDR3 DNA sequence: TGTGCCAGCAGATCCTCGCCTACCTCCTACAATGAGCAGTTCTTC. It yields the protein CASRSSPTSYNEQFF. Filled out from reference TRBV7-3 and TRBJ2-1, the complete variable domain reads GAGVSQTPSNKVTEKGKYVELRCDPISGHTALYWYRQSLGQGPEFLIYFQGTGAADDSGLPNDRFFAVRPEGSVSTLKIQRTERGDSAVYLCASRSSPTSYNEQFFGPGTRLTVL.

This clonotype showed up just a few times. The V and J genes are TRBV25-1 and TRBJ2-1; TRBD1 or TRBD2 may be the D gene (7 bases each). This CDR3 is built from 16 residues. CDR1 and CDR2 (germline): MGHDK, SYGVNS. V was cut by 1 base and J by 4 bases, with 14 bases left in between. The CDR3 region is CASSEFGRGGYNEQFF. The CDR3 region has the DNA TGTGCCAGCAGTGAATTTGGCAGGGGGGGTTACAATGAGCAGTTCTTC.

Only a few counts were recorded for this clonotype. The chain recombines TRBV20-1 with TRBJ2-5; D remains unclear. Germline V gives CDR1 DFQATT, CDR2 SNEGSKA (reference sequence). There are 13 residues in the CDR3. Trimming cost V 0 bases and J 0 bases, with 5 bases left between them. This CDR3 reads CSARDIHQETQYF. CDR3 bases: TGCAGTGCTAGAGATATCCACCAAGAGACCCAGTACTTC.

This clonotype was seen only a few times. The CDR3 here is CASSSHEGARINEQFF. The CDR3 nucleotides are TGTGCCAGCAGTTCCCATGAGGGGGCGAGAATAAATGAGCAGTTCTTC. The chain recombines TRBV12-3 or TRBV12-4 with TRBJ2-7; 7 bases align to TRBD1. The J call is doubtful: the DNA matches TRBJ2-1 better. The CDR3 extends over 16 amino acids.

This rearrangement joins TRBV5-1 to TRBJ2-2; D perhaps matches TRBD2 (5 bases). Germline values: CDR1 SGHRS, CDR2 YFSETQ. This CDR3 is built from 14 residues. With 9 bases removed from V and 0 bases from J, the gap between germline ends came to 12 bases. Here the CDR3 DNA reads TGCGCCATCTCGCCGGGATCGAACACCGGGGAGCTGTTTTTT. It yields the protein CAISPGSNTGELFF. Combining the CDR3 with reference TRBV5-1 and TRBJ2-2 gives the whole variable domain KAGVTQTPRYLIKTRGQQVTLSCSPISGHRSVSWYQQTPGQGLQFLFEYFSETQRNKGNFPGRFSGRQFSNSRSEMNVSTLELGDSALYLCAISPGSNTGELFFGEGSRLTVL.

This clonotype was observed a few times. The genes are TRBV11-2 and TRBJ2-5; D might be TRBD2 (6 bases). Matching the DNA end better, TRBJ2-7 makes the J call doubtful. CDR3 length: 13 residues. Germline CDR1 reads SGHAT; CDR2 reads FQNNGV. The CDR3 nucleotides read TGTGCCAGCAGCTTCGTGGGAGGCTACGAGCAGTACTTC. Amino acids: CASSFVGGYEQYF.

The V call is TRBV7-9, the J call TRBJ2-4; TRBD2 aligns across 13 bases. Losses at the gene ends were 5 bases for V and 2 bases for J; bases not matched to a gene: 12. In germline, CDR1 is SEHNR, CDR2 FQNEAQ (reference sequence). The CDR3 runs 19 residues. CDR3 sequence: CASSTEFPGLAGSKNIQYF. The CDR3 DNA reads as TGTGCCAGCAGCACCGAATTCCCGGGACTAGCGGGATCCAAAAACATTCAGTACTTC.

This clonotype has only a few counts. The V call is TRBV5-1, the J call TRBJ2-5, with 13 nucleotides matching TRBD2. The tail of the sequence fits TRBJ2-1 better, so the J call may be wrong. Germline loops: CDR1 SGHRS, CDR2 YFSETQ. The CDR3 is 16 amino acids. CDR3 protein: CARSEPGTSGNYEQFF. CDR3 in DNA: TGCGCCAGGAGCGAACCCGGGACTAGCGGGAACTATGAGCAGTTCTTC.

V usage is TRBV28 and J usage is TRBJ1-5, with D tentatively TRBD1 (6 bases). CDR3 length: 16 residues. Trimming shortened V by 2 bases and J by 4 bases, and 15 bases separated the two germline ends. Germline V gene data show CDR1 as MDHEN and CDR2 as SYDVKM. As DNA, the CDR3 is TGTGCCAGCAGTTTAGGGGGGGCCCAGGGGAATCAGCCCCAGCATTTT. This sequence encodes CASSLGGAQGNQPQHF.

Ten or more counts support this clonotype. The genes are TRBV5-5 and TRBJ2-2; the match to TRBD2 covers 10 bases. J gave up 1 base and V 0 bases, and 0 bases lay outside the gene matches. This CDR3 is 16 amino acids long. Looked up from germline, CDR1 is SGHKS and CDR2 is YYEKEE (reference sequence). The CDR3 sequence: CASSLGTSGNTGELFF. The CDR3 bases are TGTGCCAGCAGCTTGGGGACTAGCGGGAACACCGGGGAGCTGTTTTTT.

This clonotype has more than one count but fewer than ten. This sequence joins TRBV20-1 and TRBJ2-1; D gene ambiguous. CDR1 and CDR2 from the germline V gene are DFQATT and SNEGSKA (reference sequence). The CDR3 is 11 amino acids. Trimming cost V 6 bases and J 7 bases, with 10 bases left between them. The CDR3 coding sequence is TGCAGTGCGTACCATAGTAATGAGCAGTTCTTC. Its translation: CSAYHSNEQFF.

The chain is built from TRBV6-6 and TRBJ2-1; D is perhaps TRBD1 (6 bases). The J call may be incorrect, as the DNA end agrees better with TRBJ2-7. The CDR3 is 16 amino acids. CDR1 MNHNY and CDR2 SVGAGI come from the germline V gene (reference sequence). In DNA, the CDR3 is TGTGCCAGCAGCCCACCGGGACAAAGCACCCTCTACGAGCAGTACGTC. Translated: CASSPPGQSTLYEQYV.

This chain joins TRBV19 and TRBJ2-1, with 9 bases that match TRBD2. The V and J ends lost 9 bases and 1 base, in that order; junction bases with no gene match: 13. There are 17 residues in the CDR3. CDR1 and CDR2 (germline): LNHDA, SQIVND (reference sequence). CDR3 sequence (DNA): TGTGCCAGCACCATCAACCGACTAGCGGTATCCTACAATGAGCAGTTCTTC. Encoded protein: CASTINRLAVSYNEQFF. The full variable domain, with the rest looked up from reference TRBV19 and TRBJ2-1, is DGGITQSPKYLFRKEGQNVTLSCEQNLNHDAMYWYRQDPGQGLRLIYYSQIVNDFQKGDIAEGYSVSREKKESFPLTVTSAQKNPTAFYLCASTINRLAVSYNEQFFGPGTRLTVL.

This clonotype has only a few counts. The CDR3 region is CSVEDFSETQYF. CDR3 coding DNA: TGCAGCGTTGAAGATTTCTCGGAGACCCAGTACTTC. The chain carries TRBV29-1 and TRBJ2-5, with D unresolved. CDR3 length: 12 amino acids. Germline CDR1 reads SQVTM; CDR2 reads ANQGSEA. V gave up 0 bases and J gave up 5 bases, with 7 bases separating them.

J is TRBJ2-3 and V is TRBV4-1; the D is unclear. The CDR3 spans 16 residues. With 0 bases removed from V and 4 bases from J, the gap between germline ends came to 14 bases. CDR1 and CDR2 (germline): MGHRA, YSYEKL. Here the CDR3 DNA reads TGCGCCAGCAGCCAAGAAAGCTCGAGTAGGTCAGATACGCAGTATTTT. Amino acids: CASSQESSSRSDTQYF.

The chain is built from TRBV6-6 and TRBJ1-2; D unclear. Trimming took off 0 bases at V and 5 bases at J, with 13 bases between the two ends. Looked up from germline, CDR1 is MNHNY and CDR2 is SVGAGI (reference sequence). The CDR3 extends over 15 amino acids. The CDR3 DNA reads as TGTGCCAGCAGTTACTCGTCAGATCCACAATATGGCTACACCTTC. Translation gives CASSYSSDPQYGYTF.

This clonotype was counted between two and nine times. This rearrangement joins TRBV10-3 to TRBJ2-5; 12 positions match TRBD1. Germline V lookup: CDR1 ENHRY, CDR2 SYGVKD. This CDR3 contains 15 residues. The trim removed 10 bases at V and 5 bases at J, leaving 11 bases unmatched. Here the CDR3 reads CATVLGTGGAETQYF. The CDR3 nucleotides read TGTGCCACCGTTTTAGGGACAGGGGGCGCGGAGACCCAGTACTTC.

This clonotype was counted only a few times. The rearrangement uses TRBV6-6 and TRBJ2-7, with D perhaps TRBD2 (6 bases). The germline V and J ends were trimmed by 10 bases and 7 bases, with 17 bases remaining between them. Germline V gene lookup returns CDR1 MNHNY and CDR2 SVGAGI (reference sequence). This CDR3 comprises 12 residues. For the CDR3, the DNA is TGTGCCATCCAAGGACGGGAGTTAGAGCAGTACGTC. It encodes CAIQGRELEQYV.

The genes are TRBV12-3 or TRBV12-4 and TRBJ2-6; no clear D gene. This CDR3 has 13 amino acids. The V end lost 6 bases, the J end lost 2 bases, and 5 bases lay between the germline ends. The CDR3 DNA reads TGTGCCAGCAGGAATACTGGGGCCAACGTCCTGACTTTC. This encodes CASRNTGANVLTF.

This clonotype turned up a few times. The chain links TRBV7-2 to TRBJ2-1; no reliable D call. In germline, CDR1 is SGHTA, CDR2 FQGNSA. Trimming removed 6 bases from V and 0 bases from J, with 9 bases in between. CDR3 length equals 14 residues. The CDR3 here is CASRIPSSYNEQFF. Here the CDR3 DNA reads TGTGCCAGCAGAATCCCGAGCTCCTACAATGAGCAGTTCTTC.